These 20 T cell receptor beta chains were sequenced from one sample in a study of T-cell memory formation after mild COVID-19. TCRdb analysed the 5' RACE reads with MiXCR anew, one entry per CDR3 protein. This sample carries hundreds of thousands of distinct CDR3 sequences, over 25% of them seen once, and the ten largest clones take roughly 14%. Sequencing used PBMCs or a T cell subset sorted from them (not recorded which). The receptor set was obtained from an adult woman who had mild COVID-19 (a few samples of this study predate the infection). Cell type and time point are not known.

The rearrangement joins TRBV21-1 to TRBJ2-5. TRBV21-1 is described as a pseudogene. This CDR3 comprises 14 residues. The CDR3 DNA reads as TGTGCCAGCAGCAAATTAGCTCTCCAAGAGACCCAGTACTTC. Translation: CASSKLALQETQYF.

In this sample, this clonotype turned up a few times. The CDR3 DNA sequence: TGTGCCAGCAGCTTCCAGGGGTTAGATACGCAGTATTTT. As protein: CASSFQGLDTQYF. The chain recombines TRBV7-9 with TRBJ2-3; D is perhaps TRBD1 (6 bases). CDR1 is SEHNR, CDR2 FQNEAQ, per germline (reference sequence). This CDR3 is built from 13 residues. With 3 bases removed from V and 5 bases from J, the gap between germline ends came to 9 bases.

The CDR3 coding sequence is TGTGGACAGGGAGCAAATACGCAGTATTTT. Translating gives CGQGANTQYF. The J gene is TRBJ2-3, the V gene TRBV10-3; 7 bases map to TRBD1. The CDR3 length is 10 residues. CDR1 is ENHRY, CDR2 SYGVKD, per germline.

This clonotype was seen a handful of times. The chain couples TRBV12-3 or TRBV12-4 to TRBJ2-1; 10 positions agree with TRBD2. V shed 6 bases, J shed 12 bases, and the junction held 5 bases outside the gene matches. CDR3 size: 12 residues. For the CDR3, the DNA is TGTGCCAGCAGCCTTAGCGGGGGGCCGCAGTTCTTC. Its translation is CASSLSGGPQFF.

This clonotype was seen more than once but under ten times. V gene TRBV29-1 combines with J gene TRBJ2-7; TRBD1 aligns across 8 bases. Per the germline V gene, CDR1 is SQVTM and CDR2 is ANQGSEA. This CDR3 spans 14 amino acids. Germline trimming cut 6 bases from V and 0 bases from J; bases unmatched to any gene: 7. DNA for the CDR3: TGCAGCGTCGGGGACAGGCAGAGCTCCTACGAGCAGTACTTC. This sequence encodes CSVGDRQSSYEQYF.

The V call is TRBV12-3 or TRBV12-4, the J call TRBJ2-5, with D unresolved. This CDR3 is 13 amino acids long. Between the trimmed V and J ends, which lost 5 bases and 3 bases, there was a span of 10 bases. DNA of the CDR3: TGTGCCAGCAGTCGGCCGATCGAAGAGACCCAGTACTTC. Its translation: CASSRPIEETQYF.

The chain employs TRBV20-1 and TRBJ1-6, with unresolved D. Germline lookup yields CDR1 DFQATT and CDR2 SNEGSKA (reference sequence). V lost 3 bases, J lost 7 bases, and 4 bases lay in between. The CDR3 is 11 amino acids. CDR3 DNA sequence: TGCAGTGCTAGGGGCAATTCACCCCTCCACTTT. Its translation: CSARGNSPLHF.

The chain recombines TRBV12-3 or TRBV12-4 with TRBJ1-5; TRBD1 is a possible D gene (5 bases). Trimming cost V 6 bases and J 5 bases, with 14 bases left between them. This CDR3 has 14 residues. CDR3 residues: CASSPAGGYQPQHF. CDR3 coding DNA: TGTGCCAGCAGCCCGGCGGGGGGGTATCAGCCCCAGCATTTT.

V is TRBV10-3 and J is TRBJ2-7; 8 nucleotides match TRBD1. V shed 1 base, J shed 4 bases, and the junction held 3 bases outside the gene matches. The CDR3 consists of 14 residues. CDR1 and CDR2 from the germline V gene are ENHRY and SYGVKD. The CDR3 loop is CAISEWGQVYEQYF. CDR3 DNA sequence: TGTGCCATCAGTGAGTGGGGACAGGTATACGAGCAGTACTTC.

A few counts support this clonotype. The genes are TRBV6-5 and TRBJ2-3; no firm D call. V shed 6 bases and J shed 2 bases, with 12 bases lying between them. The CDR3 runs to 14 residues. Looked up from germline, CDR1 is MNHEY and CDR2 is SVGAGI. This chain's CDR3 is CASSPGWSTDTQYF. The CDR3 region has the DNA TGTGCCAGCAGCCCCGGGTGGTCCACAGATACGCAGTATTTT.

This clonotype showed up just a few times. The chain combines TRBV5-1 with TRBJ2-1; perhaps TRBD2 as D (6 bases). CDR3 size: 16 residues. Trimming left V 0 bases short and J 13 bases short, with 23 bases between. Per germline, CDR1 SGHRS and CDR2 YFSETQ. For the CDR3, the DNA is TGCGCCAGCAGCTTGGCCGTCGGTCTCGCCGGCGGGGTTCAGTTCTTC. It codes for CASSLAVGLAGGVQFF.

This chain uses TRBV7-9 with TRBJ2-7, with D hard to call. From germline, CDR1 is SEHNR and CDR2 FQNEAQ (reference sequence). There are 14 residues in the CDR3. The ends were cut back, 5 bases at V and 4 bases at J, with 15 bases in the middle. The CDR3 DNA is TGTGCCAGCAGCCACGATCAAAACCGATACGAGCAGTACTTC. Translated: CASSHDQNRYEQYF.

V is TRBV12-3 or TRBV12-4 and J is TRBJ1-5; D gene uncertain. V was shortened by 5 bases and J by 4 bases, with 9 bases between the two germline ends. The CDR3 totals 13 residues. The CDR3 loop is CASSRQENQPQHF. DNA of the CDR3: TGTGCCAGCAGTCGCCAGGAGAATCAGCCCCAGCATTTT.

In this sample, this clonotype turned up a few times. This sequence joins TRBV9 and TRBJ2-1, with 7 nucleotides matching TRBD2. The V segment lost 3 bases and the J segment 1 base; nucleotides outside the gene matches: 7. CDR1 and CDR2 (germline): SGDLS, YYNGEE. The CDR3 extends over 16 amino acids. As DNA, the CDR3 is TGTGCCAGCAGCGCGGGGGATAGCGGGTCCTACAATGAGCAGTTCTTC. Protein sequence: CASSAGDSGSYNEQFF.

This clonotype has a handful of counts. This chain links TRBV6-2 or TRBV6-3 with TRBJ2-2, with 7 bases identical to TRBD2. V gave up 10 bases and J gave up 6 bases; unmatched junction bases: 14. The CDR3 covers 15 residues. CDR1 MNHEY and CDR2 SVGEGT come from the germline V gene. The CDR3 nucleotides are TGTGCCACCGCCGAGCAAGCGGGACGGTCCGGGGAGCTGTTTTTT. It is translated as CATAEQAGRSGELFF.

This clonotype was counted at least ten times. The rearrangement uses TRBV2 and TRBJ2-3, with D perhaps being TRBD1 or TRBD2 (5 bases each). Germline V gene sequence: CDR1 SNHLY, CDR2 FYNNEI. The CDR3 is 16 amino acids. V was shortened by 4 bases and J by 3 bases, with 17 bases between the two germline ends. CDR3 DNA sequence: TGTGCCAGCAGTGCAAGACAGTCTGAGGGTACAGATACGCAGTATTTT. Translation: CASSARQSEGTDTQYF.

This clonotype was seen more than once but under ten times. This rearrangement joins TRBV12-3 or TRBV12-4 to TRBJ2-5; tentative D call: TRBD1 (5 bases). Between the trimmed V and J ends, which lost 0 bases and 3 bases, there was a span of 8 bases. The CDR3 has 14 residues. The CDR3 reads CASSLARGEETQYF. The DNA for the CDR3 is TGTGCCAGCAGTTTAGCAAGGGGTGAAGAGACCCAGTACTTC.

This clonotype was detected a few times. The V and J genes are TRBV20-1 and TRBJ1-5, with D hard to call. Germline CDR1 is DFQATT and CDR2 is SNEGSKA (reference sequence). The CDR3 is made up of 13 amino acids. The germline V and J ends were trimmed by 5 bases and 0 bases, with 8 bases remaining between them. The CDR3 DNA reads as TGCAGTGCTGCGGCCGATAGCAATCAGCCCCAGCATTTT. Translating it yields CSAAADSNQPQHF.

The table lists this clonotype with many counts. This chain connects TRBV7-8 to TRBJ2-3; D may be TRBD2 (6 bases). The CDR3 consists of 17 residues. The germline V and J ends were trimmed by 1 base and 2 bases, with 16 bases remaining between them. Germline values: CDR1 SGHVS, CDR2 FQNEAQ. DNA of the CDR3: TGTGCCAGCAGCTTAGAAGCGGGTCAGCAACTCACAGATACGCAGTATTTT. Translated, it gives CASSLEAGQQLTDTQYF. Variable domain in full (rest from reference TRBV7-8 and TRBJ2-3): GAGVSQSPRYKVAKRGQDVALRCDPISGHVSLFWYQQALGQGPEFLTYFQNEAQLDKSGLPSDRFFAERPEGSVSTLKIQRTQQEDSAVYLCASSLEAGQQLTDTQYFGPGTRLTVL.

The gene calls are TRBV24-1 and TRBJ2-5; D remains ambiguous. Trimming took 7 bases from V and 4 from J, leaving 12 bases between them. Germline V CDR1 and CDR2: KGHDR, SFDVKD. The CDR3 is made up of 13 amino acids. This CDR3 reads CATSDLPGETQYF. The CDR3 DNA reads TGTGCCACCAGCGACCTCCCCGGAGAGACCCAGTACTTC.